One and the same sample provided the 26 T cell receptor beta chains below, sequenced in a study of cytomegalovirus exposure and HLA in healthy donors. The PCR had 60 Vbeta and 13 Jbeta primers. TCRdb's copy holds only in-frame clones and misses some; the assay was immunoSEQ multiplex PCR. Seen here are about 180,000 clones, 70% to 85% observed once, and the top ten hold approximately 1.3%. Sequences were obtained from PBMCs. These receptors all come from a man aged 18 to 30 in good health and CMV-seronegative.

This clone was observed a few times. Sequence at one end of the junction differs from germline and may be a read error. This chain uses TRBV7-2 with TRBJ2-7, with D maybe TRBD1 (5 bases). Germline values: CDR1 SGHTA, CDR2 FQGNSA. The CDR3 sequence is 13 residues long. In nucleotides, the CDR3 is TGTGCCAGCAGCCGGACCTGGGGCTACGAACAGTACTTC. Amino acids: CASSRTWGYEQYF.

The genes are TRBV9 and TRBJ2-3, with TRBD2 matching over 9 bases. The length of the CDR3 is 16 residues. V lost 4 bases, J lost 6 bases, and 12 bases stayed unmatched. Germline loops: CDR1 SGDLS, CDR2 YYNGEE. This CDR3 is CASSSQVSSGSDTQYF. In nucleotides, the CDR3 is TGTGCCAGCAGCTCTCAAGTGAGTAGCGGGAGTGATACGCAGTATTTT.

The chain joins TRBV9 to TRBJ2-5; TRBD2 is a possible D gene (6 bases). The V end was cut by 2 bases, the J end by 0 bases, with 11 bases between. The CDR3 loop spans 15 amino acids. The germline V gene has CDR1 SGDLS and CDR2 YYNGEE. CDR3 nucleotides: TGTGCCAGCAGCGTTATGGGGGACTACCAAGAGACCCAGTACTTC. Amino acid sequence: CASSVMGDYQETQYF.

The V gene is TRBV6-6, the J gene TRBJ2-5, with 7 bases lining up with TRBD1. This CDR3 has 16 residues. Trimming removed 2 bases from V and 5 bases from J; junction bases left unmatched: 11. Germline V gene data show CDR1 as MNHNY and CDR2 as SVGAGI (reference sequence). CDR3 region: CASSYGQGVREETQYF. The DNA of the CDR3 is TGTGCCAGCAGTTACGGGCAGGGGGTCCGCGAGGAGACCCAGTACTTC.

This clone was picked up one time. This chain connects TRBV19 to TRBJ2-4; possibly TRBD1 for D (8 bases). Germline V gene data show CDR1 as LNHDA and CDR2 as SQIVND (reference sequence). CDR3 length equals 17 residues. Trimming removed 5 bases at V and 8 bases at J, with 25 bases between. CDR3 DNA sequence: TGTGCCAGTAGTCCGGAACAGGGGGGGCATAGTAGGGACATTCAGTACTTC. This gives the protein CASSPEQGGHSRDIQYF.

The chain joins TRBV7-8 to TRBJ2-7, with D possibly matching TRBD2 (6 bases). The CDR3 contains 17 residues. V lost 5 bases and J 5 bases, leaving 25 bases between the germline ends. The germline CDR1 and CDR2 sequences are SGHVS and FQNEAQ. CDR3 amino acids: CASSLRAGTLPLDEQYF. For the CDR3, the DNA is TGTGCCAGCAGCCTTAGAGCCGGGACTCTCCCCTTAGACGAGCAGTACTTC.

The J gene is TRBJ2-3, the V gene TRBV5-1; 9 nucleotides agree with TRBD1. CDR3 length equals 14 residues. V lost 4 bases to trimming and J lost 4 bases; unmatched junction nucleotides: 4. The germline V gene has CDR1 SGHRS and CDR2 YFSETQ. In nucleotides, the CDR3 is TGCGCCAGCAGCGCCCGGACAGGGGCAGATACGCAGTATTTT. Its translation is CASSARTGADTQYF.

The CDR3 loop is CASSQFPQGNWEMNTEAFF. As DNA, the CDR3 is TGTGCCAGCAGCCAATTCCCTCAGGGGAACTGGGAAATGAACACTGAAGCTTTCTTT. The chain couples TRBV4-2 to TRBJ1-1, with D tentatively TRBD1 (6 bases). This CDR3 is 19 amino acids long. From germline, CDR1 is LGHNA and CDR2 YNFKEQ. The V gene lost 2 bases and the J gene lost 0 bases, with 22 bases spanning the gap.

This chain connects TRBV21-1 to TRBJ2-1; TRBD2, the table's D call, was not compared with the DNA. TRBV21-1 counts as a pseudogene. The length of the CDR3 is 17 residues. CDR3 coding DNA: TGTGCCAGCGAAGATAAGAGGAAACTAGCGGAGGACAATGAGCAGTTCTTC. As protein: CASEDKRKLAEDNEQFF.

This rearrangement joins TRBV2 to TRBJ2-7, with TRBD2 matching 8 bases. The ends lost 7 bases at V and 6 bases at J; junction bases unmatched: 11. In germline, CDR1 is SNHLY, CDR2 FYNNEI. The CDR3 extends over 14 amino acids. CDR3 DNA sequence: TGTGCCAGCACCCTCAGAGGTAGCGGGGCCGAGCAGTACTTC. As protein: CASTLRGSGAEQYF.

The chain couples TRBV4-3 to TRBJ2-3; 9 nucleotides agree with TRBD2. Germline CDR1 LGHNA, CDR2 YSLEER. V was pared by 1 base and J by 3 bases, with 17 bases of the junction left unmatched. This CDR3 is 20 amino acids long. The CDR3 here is CASSQGVSGRSSGLTDTQYF. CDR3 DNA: TGCGCCAGCAGCCAAGGAGTCAGCGGGAGGTCGTCTGGATTGACAGATACGCAGTATTTT.

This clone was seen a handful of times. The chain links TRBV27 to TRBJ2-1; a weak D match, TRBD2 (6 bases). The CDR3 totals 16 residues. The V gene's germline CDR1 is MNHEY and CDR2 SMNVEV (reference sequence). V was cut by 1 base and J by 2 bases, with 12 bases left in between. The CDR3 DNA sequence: TGTGCCAGCAGTTTATGGGGCGGAGGGACCTACAATGAGCAGTTCTTC. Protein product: CASSLWGGGTYNEQFF.

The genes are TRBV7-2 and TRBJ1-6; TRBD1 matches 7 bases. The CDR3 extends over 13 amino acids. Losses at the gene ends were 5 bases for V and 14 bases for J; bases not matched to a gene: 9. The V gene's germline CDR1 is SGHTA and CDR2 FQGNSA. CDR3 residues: CASSPYTTGTLHF. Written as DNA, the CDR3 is TGTGCCAGCAGCCCTTATACGACAGGGACCCTCCACTTT.

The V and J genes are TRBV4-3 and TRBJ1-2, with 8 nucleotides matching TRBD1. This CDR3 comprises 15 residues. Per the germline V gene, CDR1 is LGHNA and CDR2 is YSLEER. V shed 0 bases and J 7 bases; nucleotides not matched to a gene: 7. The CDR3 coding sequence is TGCGCCAGCAGCCAAGATCTGCAGGGGGCTTGTGGCTACACCTTC. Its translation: CASSQDLQGACGYTF.

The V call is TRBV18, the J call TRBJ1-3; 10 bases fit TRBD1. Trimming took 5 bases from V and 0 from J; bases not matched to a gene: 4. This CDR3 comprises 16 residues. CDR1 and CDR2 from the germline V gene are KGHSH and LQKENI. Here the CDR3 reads CASSAGQGGSGNTIYF. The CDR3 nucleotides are TGTGCCAGCTCAGCTGGACAGGGGGGCTCTGGAAACACCATATATTTT.

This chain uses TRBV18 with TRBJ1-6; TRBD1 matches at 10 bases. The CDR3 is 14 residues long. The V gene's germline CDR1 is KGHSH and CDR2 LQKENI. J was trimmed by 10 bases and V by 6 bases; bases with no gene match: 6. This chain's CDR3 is CASSLRDRGSPLHF. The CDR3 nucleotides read TGTGCCAGCTCTCTCCGGGACAGGGGATCACCCCTCCACTTT. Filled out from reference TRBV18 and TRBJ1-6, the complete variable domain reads NAGVMQNPRHLVRRRGQEARLRCSPMKGHSHVYWYRQLPEEGLKFMVYLQKENIIDESGMPKERFSAEFPKEGPSILRIQQVVRGDSAAYFCASSLRDRGSPLHFGNGTRLTVT.

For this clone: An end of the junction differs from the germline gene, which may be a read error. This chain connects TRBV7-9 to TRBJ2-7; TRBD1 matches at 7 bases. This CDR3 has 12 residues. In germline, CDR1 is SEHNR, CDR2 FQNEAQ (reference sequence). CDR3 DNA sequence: TGTTCCAGCAGGCTGGGGACAGCCGAGCAGTACTTC. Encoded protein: CSSRLGTAEQYF.

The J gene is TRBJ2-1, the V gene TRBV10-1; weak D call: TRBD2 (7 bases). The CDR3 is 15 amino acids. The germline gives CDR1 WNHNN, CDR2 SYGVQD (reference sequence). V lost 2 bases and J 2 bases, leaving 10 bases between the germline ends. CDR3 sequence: CASSEPGGPYNEQFF. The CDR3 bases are TGCGCCAGCAGTGAGCCGGGGGGCCCCTACAATGAGCAGTTCTTC.

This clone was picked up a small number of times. The CDR3 loop reads CASSQWSSGKGYEQYF. The CDR3 DNA follows: TGCGCCAGCAGTCAATGGTCTAGCGGGAAGGGCTACGAGCAGTACTTC. This rearrangement joins TRBV23-1 to TRBJ2-7; TRBD2 aligns across 9 bases. TRBV23-1 is assigned to the ORF class and has an uncertain function. This CDR3 comprises 16 residues. The trim removed 1 base at V and 3 bases at J, leaving 7 bases unmatched.

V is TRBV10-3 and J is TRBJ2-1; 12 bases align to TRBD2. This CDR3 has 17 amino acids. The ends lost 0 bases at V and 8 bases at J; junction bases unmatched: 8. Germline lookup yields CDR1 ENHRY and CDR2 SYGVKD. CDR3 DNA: TGTGCCATCAGTGAGTCAGTTGGACTAGCGGGAAAGCATGAGCAGTTCTTC. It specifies CAISESVGLAGKHEQFF.

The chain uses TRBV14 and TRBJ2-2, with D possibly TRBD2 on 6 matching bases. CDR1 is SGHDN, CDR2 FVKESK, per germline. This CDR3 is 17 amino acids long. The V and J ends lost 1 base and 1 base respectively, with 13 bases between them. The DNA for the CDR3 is TGTGCCAGCAGCCAAGTGGTCTCTAGCGTGAACACCGGGGAGCTGTTTTTT. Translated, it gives CASSQVVSSVNTGELFF.

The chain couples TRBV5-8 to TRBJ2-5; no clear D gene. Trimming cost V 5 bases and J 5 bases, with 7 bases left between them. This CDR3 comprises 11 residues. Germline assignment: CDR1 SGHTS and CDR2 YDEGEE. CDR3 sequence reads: CASRPEETQYF. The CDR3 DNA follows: TGTGCCAGCAGACCGGAGGAGACCCAGTACTTC.

The CDR3 region has the DNA TGTGCCAGCGGCAGGACTAGCGGGAGGGCCGGGGCAGATACGCAGTATTTT. This sequence encodes CASGRTSGRAGADTQYF. V usage is TRBV9 and J usage is TRBJ2-3, with 15 bases that match TRBD2. The CDR3 has 17 residues. Germline V CDR1 and CDR2: SGDLS, YYNGEE. V lost 7 bases and J lost 4; bases outside the gene matches: 10.

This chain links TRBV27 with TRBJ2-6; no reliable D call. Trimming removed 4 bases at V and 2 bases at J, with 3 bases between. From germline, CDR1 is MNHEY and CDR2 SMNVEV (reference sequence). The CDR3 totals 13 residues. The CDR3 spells CASSSAGANVLTF. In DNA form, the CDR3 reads TGTGCCAGCAGTTCCGCTGGGGCCAACGTCCTGACTTTC.

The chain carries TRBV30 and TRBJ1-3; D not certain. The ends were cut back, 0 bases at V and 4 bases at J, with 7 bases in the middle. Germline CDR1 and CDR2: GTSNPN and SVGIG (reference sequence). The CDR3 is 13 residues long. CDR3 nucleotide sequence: TGTGCCTGGAGTGTGAGGGTGGGAAACACCATATATTTT. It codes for CAWSVRVGNTIYF.

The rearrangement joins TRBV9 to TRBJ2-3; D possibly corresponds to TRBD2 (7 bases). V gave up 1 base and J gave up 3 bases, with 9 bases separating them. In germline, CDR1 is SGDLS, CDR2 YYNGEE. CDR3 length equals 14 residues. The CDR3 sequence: CASSVKGGTDTQYF. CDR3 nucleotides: TGTGCCAGCAGCGTAAAGGGGGGGACAGATACGCAGTATTTT. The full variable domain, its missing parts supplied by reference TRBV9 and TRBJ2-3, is DSGVTQTPKHLITATGQRVTLRCSPRSGDLSVYWYQQSLDQGLQFLIQYYNGEERAKGNILERFSAQQFPDLHSELNLSSLELGDSALYFCASSVKGGTDTQYFGPGTRLTVL.